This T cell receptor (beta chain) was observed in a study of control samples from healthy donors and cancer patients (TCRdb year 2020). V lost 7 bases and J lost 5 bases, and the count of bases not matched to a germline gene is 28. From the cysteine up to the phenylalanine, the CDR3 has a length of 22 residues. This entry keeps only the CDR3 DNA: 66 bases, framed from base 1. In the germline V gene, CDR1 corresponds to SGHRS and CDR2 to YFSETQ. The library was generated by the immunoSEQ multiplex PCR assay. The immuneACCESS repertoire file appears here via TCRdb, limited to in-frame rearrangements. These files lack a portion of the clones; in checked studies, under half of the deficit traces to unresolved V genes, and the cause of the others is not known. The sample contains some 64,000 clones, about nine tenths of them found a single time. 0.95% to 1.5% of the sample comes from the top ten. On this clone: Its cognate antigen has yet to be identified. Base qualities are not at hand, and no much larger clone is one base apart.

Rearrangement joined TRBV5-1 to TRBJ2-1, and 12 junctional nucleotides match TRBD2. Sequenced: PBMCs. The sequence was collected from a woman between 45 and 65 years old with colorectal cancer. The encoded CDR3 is CASSSWRGLAGGPGYPNNEQFF. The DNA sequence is TGCGCCAGCTCCTCCTGGAGGGGGCTAGCGGGAGGGCCGGGTTACCCCAACAATGAGCAGTTCTTC.